Shown below are 3 T cell receptor beta chains from a single sample sequenced in a study of blood T cells in healthy people across ages. A second PCR, run for about 7 to 11 cycles, used a sample-barcoded 5' primer plus a J-beta primer mix. TCRdb re-called the 5' RACE reads with MiXCR, one entry per CDR3 protein. The repertoire holds just over 800,000 distinct CDR3 sequences, with approximately 59% as singletons. The sequencing input was blood. These receptors originate from a man younger than 40 in good health.

The chain uses TRBV28 and TRBJ2-1; TRBD1 aligns across 8 bases. The CDR3 loop spans 15 amino acids. Germline CDR1 reads MDHEN; CDR2 reads SYDVKM. V lost 10 bases to trimming and J lost 3 bases; unmatched junction nucleotides: 11. The CDR3 sequence is CANTTRTGRYNEQFF. CDR3 bases: TGTGCCAACACCACTAGGACAGGGCGCTACAATGAGCAGTTCTTC.

This clonotype has only a few counts. The chain is built from TRBV4-2 and TRBJ1-6; no firm D call. V was cut by 3 bases and J by 7 bases, with 4 bases left in between. This CDR3 is 12 amino acids long. CDR1 is LGHNA and CDR2 is YNFKEQ in the germline V gene. CDR3 DNA sequence: TGTGCCAGCAGCCATGTAAATTCACCCCTCCACTTT. Protein: CASSHVNSPLHF.

The chain carries TRBV12-3 or TRBV12-4 and TRBJ2-1, with D possibly being TRBD2 (6 bases). This CDR3 is 14 amino acids long. Trimming pared 11 bases from V and 4 bases from J, leaving 18 bases between. CDR3 residues: CAGVRTSKYNEQFF. CDR3 nucleotide sequence: TGTGCCGGCGTAAGAACTAGCAAGTACAATGAGCAGTTCTTC.